One and the same sample provided the 20 T cell receptor beta chains below, sequenced in a study of CD8+ T cells in alopecia areata. CD4, CD8alpha, NKG2D, NKG2ACE and other markers were used to sort pooled cutaneous lymph node cells. Isolated RNA was reverse transcribed into cDNA used as the sequencing template. The data were produced by immunoSEQ multiplex PCR, yet TCRdb's version contains in-frame clones alone and is incomplete. The sample presents under 20,000 clones, none singletons. The material sequenced was CD8+ T cells sorted from a lymph node. Source of these receptors: a C3H/HeJ mouse with alopecia areata. The MHC haplotype of the strain is H2-k.

This clone was seen many times. Each gene name is a mouse one. The read comes to an end 4 residues before the CDR3 does, leaving the germline J gene to fill in the end. The chain couples TRBV13-3 to TRBJ2-1; a possible D gene is TRBD1 (5 bases). This CDR3 comprises 14 residues. V lost 1 base and J lost 4, with 9 bases in between. In germline, CDR1 is NNHDY, CDR2 SYVADS. The sequenced CDR3 bases are TGTGCCAGCAGTGATCAGGGATGGTATGCT. Its translation is CASSDQGWYA. The entire CDR3 protein reads CASSDQGWYAEQFF.

This clone was recorded a few times. Germline and genes: mouse. The read stops 4 residues short of the end of the CDR3; the missing end is completed from the germline J gene. The V call is TRBV19, the J call TRBJ2-1; 10 bases are shared with TRBD2. CDR3 size: 13 residues. The germline V gene has CDR1 FNHDT and CDR2 SITEND (reference sequence). V gave up 3 bases and J gave up 6 bases; unmatched junction bases: 0. Here the CDR3 reads CASSRTGGAEQFF. The covered CDR3 bases are TGTGCCAGCAGTAGGACTGGGGGTGCT.

This clone has just a few counts. Mouse gene names and germline throughout. The read stops 4 residues short of the end of the CDR3; the missing end is completed from the germline J gene. The chain carries TRBV1 and TRBJ1-2; 8 bases are shared with TRBD1. CDR3 length: 14 residues. Germline V lookup: CDR1 NSQYPW, CDR2 LRSPGD (reference sequence). With V trimmed by 6 bases and J by 0 bases, 3 bases remained unmatched. The chain's CDR3 is CTCSAQGANSDYTF. The sequenced CDR3 bases are TGCACCTGCAGCGCACAGGGGGCAAACTCC.

As regards this clone: The listed genes are named as in mouse. The observed sequence ends 4 residues before the CDR3 terminus, with the missing tail filled in from the germline J gene. V and J are TRBV1 and TRBJ2-2, with 7 nucleotides matching TRBD1. The V gene end was trimmed by 2 bases and the J gene end by 2 bases; junction bases not matched to a gene: 2. CDR3 length: 15 residues. CDR1 is NSQYPW and CDR2 is LRSPGD in the germline V gene (reference sequence). CDR3 sequence: CTCSAQGVNTGQLYF. Incomplete CDR3 DNA: TGCACCTGCAGTGCACAGGGGGTCAACACCGGG.

This clone was observed many times. Gene names are mouse gene names. The read ends 4 residues early relative to the CDR3; the germline J gene fills the gap. This chain joins TRBV1 and TRBJ2-5, with a tentative D call TRBD1 (5 bases). The CDR3 extends over 13 amino acids. Germline CDR1 reads NSQYPW; CDR2 reads LRSPGD (reference sequence). Trimming cost V 1 base and J 3 bases, with 5 bases left between them. The CDR3 bases that were read are TGCACCTGCAGTGCAGGACAGCAAGAC. The encoded protein is CTCSAGQQD. The whole CDR3 is CTCSAGQQDTQYF.

A remark on this clone: Each gene name is a mouse one. The read halts 4 residues ahead of the CDR3 end, with the missing end drawn from the germline J gene. The chain joins TRBV13-3 to TRBJ2-5; 7 nucleotides align to TRBD2. The CDR3 spans 14 residues. Germline V gives CDR1 NNHDY, CDR2 SYVADS. The covered CDR3 bases are TGTGCCAGCAGTGATGCTGGGGGAGGGGAC. This sequence encodes CASSDAGGGD. In full, the CDR3 is CASSDAGGGDTQYF. The full variable domain, in which reference TRBV13-3 and TRBJ2-5 provide the parts outside the CDR3, is EAAVTQSPRSKVAVTGGKVTLSCHQTNNHDYMYWYRQDTGHGLRLIHYSYVADSTEKGDIPDGYKASRPSQENFSLILELASLSQTAVYFCASSDAGGGDTQYFGPGTRLLVL.

This clone has a count of ten or more. Any gene name here is a mouse gene name. CDR3 residues: CASSPGTGVGAEQFF. CDR3 DNA, as far as it was read: TGTGCCAGCAGCCCCGGGACAGGGGTGGGTGCT. V usage is TRBV14 and J usage is TRBJ2-1, with 10 nucleotides matching TRBD1. The DNA ends 4 residues before the CDR3 does, and the rest of the CDR3 is filled in from the germline J gene. There are 15 residues in the CDR3. Germline V lookup: CDR1 SGHDT, CDR2 FRDEAV. With V trimmed by 5 bases and J by 6 bases, 8 bases remained unmatched.

This clone appeared a few times. Gene names denote mouse genes. The read stops 4 residues short of the end of the CDR3; the missing end is completed from the germline J gene. V is TRBV5 and J is TRBJ1-4, with 8 bases matching TRBD1. J lost 0 bases, V lost 4 bases, and 4 bases had no gene match. The CDR3 extends over 16 amino acids. Germline V gene sequence: CDR1 LGHNA, CDR2 YNLKQL (reference sequence). CDR3 residues: CASSPGTGISNERLFF. The CDR3 bases that were read are TGTGCCAGCAGCCCCGGGACAGGAATTTCCAACGAA.

With regard to this clone: The gene names given are mouse names. The CDR3 end lies 4 residues beyond the end of the read and is filled in from the germline J gene. The rearrangement uses TRBV13-3 and TRBJ2-4, with 9 bases that match TRBD1. V lost 2 bases, J lost 0 bases, and 4 bases stayed unmatched. CDR1 NNHDY and CDR2 SYVADS come from the germline V gene. CDR3 length equals 16 residues. The CDR3 sequence is CASSEGTGLSQNTLYF. CDR3 DNA (partial): TGTGCCAGCAGTGAAGGGACAGGGCTTAGTCAAAAC.

This clone was counted ten times or more. All gene names here are mouse names. Read sequence stops 4 residues before the CDR3 end, and the germline J gene provides the missing end. V and J are TRBV1 and TRBJ2-2; 7 bases are shared with TRBD2. The germline CDR1 and CDR2 sequences are NSQYPW and LRSPGD (reference sequence). J gave up 4 bases and V 0 bases, and 8 bases lay outside the gene matches. CDR3 length: 17 amino acids. The CDR3 bases that were read are TGCACCTGCAGTGCAGATAGAAGACTGGGAGGCACCGGG. Amino acids: CTCSADRRLGGTG. The CDR3 reads in full as CTCSADRRLGGTGQLYF.

This clone came up many times. Genes and germline are mouse. The part of the CDR3 DNA that was read is TGTGCCAGCACCGACTGGGCCCGCTCCTAT. It specifies CASTDWARSY. The entire CDR3 protein reads CASTDWARSYEQYF. This sequence joins TRBV13-3 and TRBJ2-7; 7 nucleotides agree with TRBD2. The read stops 4 residues short of the end of the CDR3; the missing end is completed from the germline J gene. J gave up 0 bases and V 6 bases, and 6 bases lay outside the gene matches. The germline gives CDR1 NNHDY, CDR2 SYVADS. The CDR3 runs 14 residues.

This clone turned up a few times. TCRdb's protein does not match the DNA translation at residue 11; the protein provided is translated from the DNA. Here the gene names and germline are mouse. The DNA ends 3 residues before the CDR3 does, and the rest of the CDR3 is filled in from the germline J gene. This chain connects TRBV5 to TRBJ1-3; 7 nucleotides line up with TRBD1. The germline gives CDR1 LGHNA, CDR2 YNLKQL (reference sequence). The junction had 2 bases not matched to a gene; V was cut back by 4 bases and J by 2 bases. This CDR3 is 14 amino acids long. The CDR3 DNA, read in part, is TGTGCCAGCAGCCGGGACAGAACTGGAAATACG. It yields the protein CASSRDRTGNT. The complete CDR3 sequence is CASSRDRTGNTLYF.

Points on this clone: Here the gene names and germline are mouse. Sequencing ends 4 residues short of the CDR3 end; the germline J gene provides the rest. The gene calls are TRBV13-2 and TRBJ1-1, with TRBD1 identical over 9 bases. This CDR3 spans 15 amino acids. The V gene end was trimmed by 3 bases and the J gene end by 1 base; junction bases not matched to a gene: 4. Per the germline V gene, CDR1 is NNHNN and CDR2 is SYGAGS (reference sequence). The CDR3: CASGALTGGNTEVFF. CDR3 bases read: TGTGCCAGCGGTGCCCTGACAGGGGGAAACACA.

This clone was seen many times. Germline and genes: mouse. The CDR3 end is not reached by the read, which stops 4 residues before it; the germline J gene fills it in. The chain couples TRBV19 to TRBJ2-1; TRBD2 agrees at 9 bases. This CDR3 spans 16 amino acids. CDR1 FNHDT and CDR2 SITEND come from the germline V gene (reference sequence). V shed 1 base and J 5 bases; nucleotides not matched to a gene: 7. This CDR3 reads CASSIKWGGADAEQFF. The CDR3 DNA, read in part, is TGTGCCAGCAGTATAAAGTGGGGGGGCGCGGATGCT. Using reference TRBV19 and TRBJ2-1 for the parts outside the CDR3, the full variable domain is GGIITQTPKFLIGQEGQKLTLKCQQNFNHDTMYWYRQDSGKGLRLIYYSITENDLQKGDLSEGYDASREKKSSFSLTVTSAQKNEMAVFLCASSIKWGGADAEQFFGPGTRLTVL.

As for this clone: Genes and germline come from the mouse. The CDR3 is cut off 4 residues early in the read; its end comes from the germline J gene. The chain joins TRBV5 to TRBJ2-3; 11 bases align to TRBD2. CDR1 LGHNA and CDR2 YNLKQL come from the germline V gene (reference sequence). This CDR3 is built from 16 residues. J was trimmed by 1 base and V by 2 bases; bases with no gene match: 2. This chain's CDR3 is CASSQPGLGGAETLYF. Incomplete CDR3 DNA: TGTGCCAGCAGCCAACCGGGACTGGGGGGTGCAGAA.

The table lists this clone with many counts. The listed TCRdb protein conflicts with the DNA translation at residue 11, and the protein shown is translated directly from the DNA. Gene names are mouse gene names. The observed sequence ends 3 residues before the CDR3 terminus, with the missing tail filled in from the germline J gene. The chain has TRBV13-3 and TRBJ1-3; D gene uncertain. The CDR3 runs 14 residues. Germline-derived CDR1 and CDR2 are NNHDY and SYVADS. CDR3: CASRDAYSGNTLYF. CDR3 DNA (partial): TGTGCCAGCAGGGATGCCTATTCTGGAAATACG.

With respect to this clone: At residue 12, the TCRdb protein departs from the DNA translation, so the protein shown here was derived from the DNA itself. Here the gene names and germline are mouse. The CDR3 goes on 3 residues after the read ends, and that part is filled in from the germline J gene. The chain carries TRBV19 and TRBJ1-6; 11 bases align to TRBD1. TRBJ1-6 is designated an ORF whose function remains uncertain. The CDR3 sequence is 15 residues long. Germline CDR1 is FNHDT and CDR2 is SITEND (reference sequence). With V trimmed by 7 bases and J by 2 bases, 2 bases remained unmatched. CDR3 in amino acids: CASRGQGAYNSPLYF. CDR3 DNA, as far as it was read: TGTGCCAGCCGGGGACAGGGGGCCTATAATTCGCCC.

Only a few counts were recorded for this clone. TCRdb gives a protein that differs at residue 14 from what the DNA encodes, so the protein here is translated from the DNA. The gene names here belong to mouse. The read falls 3 residues short of the CDR3 end, and the missing part is taken from the germline J gene. This rearrangement joins TRBV19 to TRBJ1-3; the match to TRBD1 covers 10 bases. This CDR3 has 17 residues. Trimming removed 4 bases from V and 0 bases from J; junction bases left unmatched: 7. Per germline, CDR1 FNHDT and CDR2 SITEND (reference sequence). The CDR3 loop is CASSPRDRGNSGNTLYF. The CDR3 DNA, read in part, is TGTGCCAGCAGTCCCCGGGACAGGGGTAATTCTGGAAATACG.

This clone was seen many times. Germline and genes here are mouse. The read falls 4 residues short of the CDR3 end, and the missing part is taken from the germline J gene. The chain recombines TRBV1 with TRBJ2-5, with 10 bases fitting TRBD2. Germline V gives CDR1 NSQYPW, CDR2 LRSPGD (reference sequence). The length of the CDR3 is 15 residues. V gave up 2 bases and J gave up 3 bases; unmatched junction bases: 2. The part of the CDR3 DNA that was read is TGCACCTGCAGTGCACCGGGACTGGGGCAAGAC. Its translation is CTCSAPGLGQD. The whole CDR3 protein reads CTCSAPGLGQDTQYF. Looking up the rest from reference TRBV1 and TRBJ2-5 gives the full variable domain: VTLLEQNPRWRLVPRGQAVNLRCILKNSQYPWMSWYQQDLQKQLQWLFTLRSPGDKEVKSLPGADYLATRVTDTELRLQVANMSQGRTLYCTCSAPGLGQDTQYFGPGTRLLVL.

The sample holds a few counts of this clone. Germline and genes: mouse. The read stops 4 residues short of the end of the CDR3; the missing end is completed from the germline J gene. The chain recombines TRBV19 with TRBJ2-1; 9 bases match TRBD1. Germline CDR1 is FNHDT and CDR2 is SITEND (reference sequence). After removal of 3 bases from V and 5 bases from J, the junction contained 3 bases not matched to a gene. The CDR3 has 14 amino acids. Partial CDR3 DNA: TGTGCCAGCAGTAGAGGGGACAGGGATGCT. Protein product: CASSRGDRDA. The complete CDR3 sequence is CASSRGDRDAEQFF.